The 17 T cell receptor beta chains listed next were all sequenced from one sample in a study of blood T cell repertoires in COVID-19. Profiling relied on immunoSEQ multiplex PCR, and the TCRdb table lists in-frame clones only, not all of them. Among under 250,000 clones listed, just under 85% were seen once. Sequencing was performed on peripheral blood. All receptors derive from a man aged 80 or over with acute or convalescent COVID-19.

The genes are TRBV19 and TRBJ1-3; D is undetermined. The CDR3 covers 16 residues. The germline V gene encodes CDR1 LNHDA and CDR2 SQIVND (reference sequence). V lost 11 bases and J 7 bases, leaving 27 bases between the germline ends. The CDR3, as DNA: TGTGCCTCAAACCCGGGAAGAAAGGGTATTCGGAACACCATATATTTT. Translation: CASNPGRKGIRNTIYF.

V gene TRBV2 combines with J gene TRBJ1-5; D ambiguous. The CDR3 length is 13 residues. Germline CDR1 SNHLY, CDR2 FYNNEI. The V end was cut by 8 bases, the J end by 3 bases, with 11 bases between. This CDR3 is CASSPGINQPQHF. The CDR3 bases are TGTGCCAGCTCCCCGGGTATCAATCAGCCCCAGCATTTT.

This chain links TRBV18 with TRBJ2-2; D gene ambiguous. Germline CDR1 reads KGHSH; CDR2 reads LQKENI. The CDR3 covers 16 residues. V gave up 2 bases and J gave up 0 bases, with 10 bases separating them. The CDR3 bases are TGTGCCAGCTCACCAAGAGAGACATCGAACACCGGGGAGCTGTTTTTT. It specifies CASSPRETSNTGELFF.

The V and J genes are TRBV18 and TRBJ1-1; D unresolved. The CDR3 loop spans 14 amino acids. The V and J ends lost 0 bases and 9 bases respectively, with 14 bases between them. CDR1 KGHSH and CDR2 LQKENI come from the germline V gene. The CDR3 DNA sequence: TGTGCCAGCTCACCACCGAATACACCAATTCAAGCTTTCTTT. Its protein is CASSPPNTPIQAFF.

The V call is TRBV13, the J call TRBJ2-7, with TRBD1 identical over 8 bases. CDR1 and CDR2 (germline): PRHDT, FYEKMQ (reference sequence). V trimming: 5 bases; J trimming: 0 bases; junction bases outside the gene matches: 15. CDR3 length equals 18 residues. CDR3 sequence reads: CASSPPTGTGGSSYEQYF. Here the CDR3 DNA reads TGTGCCAGCAGCCCCCCCACCGGGACAGGAGGTAGCTCCTACGAGCAGTACTTC.

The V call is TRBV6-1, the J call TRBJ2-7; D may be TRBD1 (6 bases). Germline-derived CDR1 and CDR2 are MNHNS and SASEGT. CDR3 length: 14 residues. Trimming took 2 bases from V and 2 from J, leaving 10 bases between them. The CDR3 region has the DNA TGTGCCAGCAGTGAATTCACAGGGCCCTACGAGCAGTACTTC. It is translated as CASSEFTGPYEQYF.

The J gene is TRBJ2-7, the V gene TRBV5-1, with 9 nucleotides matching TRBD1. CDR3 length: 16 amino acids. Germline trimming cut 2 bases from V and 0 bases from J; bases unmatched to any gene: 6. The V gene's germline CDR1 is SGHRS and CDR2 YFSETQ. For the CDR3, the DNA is TGCGCCAGCAGCTTCAAGGGGACAGGGAACTCCTACGAGCAGTACTTC. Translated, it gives CASSFKGTGNSYEQYF.

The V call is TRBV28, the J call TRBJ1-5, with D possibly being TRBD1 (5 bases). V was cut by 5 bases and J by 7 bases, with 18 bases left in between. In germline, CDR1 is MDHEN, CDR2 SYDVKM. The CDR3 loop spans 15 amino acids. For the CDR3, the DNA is TGTGCCAGCAGTCCCGCCGGGATGGGGGGGCAGCCCCAGCATTTT. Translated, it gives CASSPAGMGGQPQHF. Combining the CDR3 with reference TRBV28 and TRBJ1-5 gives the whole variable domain DVKVTQSSRYLVKRTGEKVFLECVQDMDHENMFWYRQDPGLGLRLIYFSYDVKMKEKGDIPEGYSVSREKKERFSLILESASTNQTSMYLCASSPAGMGGQPQHFGDGTRLSIL.

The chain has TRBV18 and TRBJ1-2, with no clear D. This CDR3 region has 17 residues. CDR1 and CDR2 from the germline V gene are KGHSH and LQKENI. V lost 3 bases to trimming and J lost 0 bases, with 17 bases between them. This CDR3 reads CASSPEQQSWTNYGYTF. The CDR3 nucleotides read TGTGCCAGCTCACCGGAACAGCAGAGTTGGACTAACTATGGCTACACCTTC.

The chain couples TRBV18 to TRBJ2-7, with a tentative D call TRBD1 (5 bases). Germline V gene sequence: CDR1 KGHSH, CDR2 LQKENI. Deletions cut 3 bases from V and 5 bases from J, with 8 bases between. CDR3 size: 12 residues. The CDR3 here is CASSPQGDEQYF. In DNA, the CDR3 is TGTGCCAGCTCACCGCAGGGCGACGAGCAGTACTTC.

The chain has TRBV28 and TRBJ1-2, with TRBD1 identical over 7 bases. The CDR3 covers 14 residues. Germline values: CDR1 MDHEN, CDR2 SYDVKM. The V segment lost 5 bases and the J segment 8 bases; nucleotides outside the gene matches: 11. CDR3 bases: TGTGCCAGCAGTACAAACAGGGGTTTGGGGGGCTACACCTTC. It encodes CASSTNRGLGGYTF.

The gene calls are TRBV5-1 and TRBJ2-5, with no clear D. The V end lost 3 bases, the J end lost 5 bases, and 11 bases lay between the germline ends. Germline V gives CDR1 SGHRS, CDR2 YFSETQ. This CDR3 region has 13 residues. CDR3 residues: CASSSVPRETQYF. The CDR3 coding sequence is TGCGCCAGCAGCTCGGTCCCCCGGGAGACCCAGTACTTC. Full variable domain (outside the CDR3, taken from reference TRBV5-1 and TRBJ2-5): KAGVTQTPRYLIKTRGQQVTLSCSPISGHRSVSWYQQTPGQGLQFLFEYFSETQRNKGNFPGRFSGRQFSNSRSEMNVSTLELGDSALYLCASSSVPRETQYFGPGTRLLVL.

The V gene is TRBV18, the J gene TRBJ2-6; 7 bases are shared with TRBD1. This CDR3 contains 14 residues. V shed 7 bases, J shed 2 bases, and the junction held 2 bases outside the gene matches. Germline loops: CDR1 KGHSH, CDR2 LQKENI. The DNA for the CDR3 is TGTGCCAGCTGTACAGGGGCTGGGGCCAACGTCCTGACTTTC. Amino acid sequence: CASCTGAGANVLTF.

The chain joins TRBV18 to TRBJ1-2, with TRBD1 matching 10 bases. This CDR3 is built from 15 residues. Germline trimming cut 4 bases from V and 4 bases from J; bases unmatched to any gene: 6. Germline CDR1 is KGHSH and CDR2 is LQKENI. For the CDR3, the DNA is TGTGCCAGCTCACTTACGGGACAGGGGATCTATGGCTACACCTTC. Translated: CASSLTGQGIYGYTF.

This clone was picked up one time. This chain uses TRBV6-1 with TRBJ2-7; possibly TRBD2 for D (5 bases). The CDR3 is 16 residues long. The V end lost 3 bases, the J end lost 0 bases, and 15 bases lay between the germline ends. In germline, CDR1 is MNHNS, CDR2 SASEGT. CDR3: CASSDGWVGSSYEQYF. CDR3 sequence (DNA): TGTGCCAGCAGTGATGGTTGGGTGGGGAGCTCCTACGAGCAGTACTTC.

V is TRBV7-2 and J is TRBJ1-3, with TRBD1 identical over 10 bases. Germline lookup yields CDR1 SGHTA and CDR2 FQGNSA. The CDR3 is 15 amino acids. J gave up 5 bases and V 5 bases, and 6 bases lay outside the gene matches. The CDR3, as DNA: TGTGCCAGCAGCCGGGACAGGGGTGGGAGAAACACCATATATTTT. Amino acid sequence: CASSRDRGGRNTIYF.

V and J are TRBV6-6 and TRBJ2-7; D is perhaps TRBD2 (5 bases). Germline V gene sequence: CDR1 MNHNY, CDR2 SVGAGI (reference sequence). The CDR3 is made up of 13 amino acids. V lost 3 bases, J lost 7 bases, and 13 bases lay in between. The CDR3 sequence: CASSYKVTGEQYF. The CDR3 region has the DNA TGTGCCAGCAGTTATAAGGTGACGGGGGAGCAGTACTTC.